Included here is one TCR beta chain sequence, with context. Germline V CDR1 and CDR2: KGHDR, SFDVKD. V lost 3 bases and J 8 bases, leaving 16 bases between the germline ends. The CDR3 is 15 amino acids. Sequencing used immunoSEQ multiplex PCR; TCRdb keeps in-frame clones, though not all of them. This sample carries 110,000 to 150,000 clones, roughly 88% of them seen once, and the ten largest clones take less than 4.5%. Those enrolled, adults aged roughly 18 to 89 years, came from some 25 US areas. This entry comes from a study of blood T cell repertoires in COVID-19. Study background: Donors in the United States, Italy and Spain gave samples during acute or convalescent COVID-19.

This clonotype was sampled from a man aged 45-65 years who had recovered from COVID-19. This chain links TRBV24-1 with TRBJ2-1; TRBD2 might be the D (6 bases). The source material was PBMCs or T cells enriched from blood (not recorded which). CDR3 nucleotides: TGTGCCACCAGTGATCAGACTAGACCGGTCGATGAGCAGTTCTTC. Protein: CATSDQTRPVDEQFF.